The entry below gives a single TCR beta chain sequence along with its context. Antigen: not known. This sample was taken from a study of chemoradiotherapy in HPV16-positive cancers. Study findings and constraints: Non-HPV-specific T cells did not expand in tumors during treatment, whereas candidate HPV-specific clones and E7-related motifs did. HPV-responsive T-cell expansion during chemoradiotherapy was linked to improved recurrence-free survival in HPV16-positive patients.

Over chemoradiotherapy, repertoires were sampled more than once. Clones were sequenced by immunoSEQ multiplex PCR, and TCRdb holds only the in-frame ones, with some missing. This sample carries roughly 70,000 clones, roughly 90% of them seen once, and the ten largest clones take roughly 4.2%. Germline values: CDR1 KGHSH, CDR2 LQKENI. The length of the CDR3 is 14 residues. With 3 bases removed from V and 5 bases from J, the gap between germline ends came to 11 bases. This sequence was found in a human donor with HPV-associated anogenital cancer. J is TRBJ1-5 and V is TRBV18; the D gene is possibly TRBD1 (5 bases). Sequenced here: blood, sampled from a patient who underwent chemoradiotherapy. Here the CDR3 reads CASSPGTADQPQHF. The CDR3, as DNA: TGTGCCAGCTCACCCGGGACCGCCGATCAGCCCCAGCATTTT. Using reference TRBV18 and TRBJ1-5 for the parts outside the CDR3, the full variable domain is NAGVMQNPRHLVRRRGQEARLRCSPMKGHSHVYWYRQLPEEGLKFMVYLQKENIIDESGMPKERFSAEFPKEGPSILRIQQVVRGDSAAYFCASSPGTADQPQHFGDGTRLSIL.